The T cell receptor beta chain under discussion was sequenced for a study of blood T cells in healthy people across ages. Study-wide results and caveats: Versus aged donors, long-lived donors had higher diversity and more naive CD4+ cells.

The CDR3 is 12 residues long. CDR1 is DFQATT and CDR2 is SNEGSKA in the germline V gene (reference sequence). This clonotype came up a few times. Its target is unknown. A second 7 to 11 cycle PCR used barcoded and J-beta primers. TCRdb fed the 5' RACE reads into MiXCR, producing one record per CDR3 protein. The sample contains some 1.8 million distinct CDR3 sequences, around 40% of which appear only once. The sequencing input was blood. The receptor was derived from a human donor in good health. The chain has TRBV20-1 and TRBJ2-5; D is uncertain. The DNA end favors TRBJ2-7, so the J call may be wrong. Here the CDR3 DNA reads TGCAGTGCTAGAGAGAGCCCGCGCGAGCAGTACTTC. Translating it yields CSARESPREQYF.